The rows below give T cell receptor beta chains drawn from one sample of a study of T cell responses to AZD1222 COVID-19 vaccine. Some clones are missing from TCRdb's copy, which holds only in-frame ones; the method was immunoSEQ multiplex PCR. The table shows 75,000 to 95,000 clones, with approximately 85% occurring only once. This specimen was peripheral blood, taken on day 0 of AZD1222 vaccination. These receptors were taken from an adult in good health. Each CDR3 is given with its conserved first and last residue. The D gene is left open where the match is weak.

j_gene: TRBJ1-2; d_gene: .; v_gene: TRBV19; CDR3aa: CASSIRAGQGYTF
j_gene: TRBJ1-1; d_gene: TRBD1; v_gene: TRBV5-5; CDR3aa: CASSDSHRGNTEAFF
j_gene: TRBJ1-1; d_gene: .; v_gene: TRBV4-3; CDR3aa: CASSQGTATEAFF
j_gene: TRBJ2-1; d_gene: .; v_gene: TRBV23-1; CDR3aa: CASSPSKGYEQFF
j_gene: TRBJ2-5; d_gene: .; v_gene: TRBV7-6; CDR3aa: CASSLQGAAQYF
j_gene: TRBJ1-5; d_gene: TRBD1; v_gene: TRBV15; CDR3aa: CATSREDRSQHF
j_gene: TRBJ2-1; d_gene: TRBD1; v_gene: TRBV7-3; CDR3aa: CASSFSASDRVEQFF
j_gene: TRBJ1-4; d_gene: .; v_gene: TRBV7-9; CDR3aa: CASSYRANEKLFF
j_gene: TRBJ2-7; d_gene: .; v_gene: TRBV28; CDR3aa: CASSPLGDTHEQYF
j_gene: TRBJ2-6; d_gene: TRBD1; v_gene: TRBV7-2; CDR3aa: CASSSGQGTGANVLTF
j_gene: TRBJ2-7; d_gene: TRBD1; v_gene: TRBV19; CDR3aa: CASSIEQGQYEQYF
j_gene: TRBJ2-3; d_gene: TRBD2; v_gene: TRBV3-1/TRBV3-2; CDR3aa: CASSLGLAGGSTDTQYF
j_gene: TRBJ1-1; d_gene: .; v_gene: TRBV3-1/TRBV3-2; CDR3aa: CASSQLGGQNTEAFF
j_gene: TRBJ2-7; d_gene: .; v_gene: TRBV11-2; CDR3aa: CASSFSAGFPSEQYF
j_gene: TRBJ2-3; d_gene: .; v_gene: TRBV5-4; CDR3aa: CASSSFGGGPTQYF
j_gene: TRBJ2-2; d_gene: .; v_gene: TRBV18; CDR3aa: CASSPQRPGNGELFF
j_gene: TRBJ2-7; d_gene: .; v_gene: TRBV18; CDR3aa: CASSPREGEQYF